Shown below are 18 T cell receptor beta chains from a single sample sequenced in a study of cytomegalovirus exposure and HLA in healthy donors (dated by TCRdb to about 2017). The library came from the immunoSEQ multiplex PCR assay. The multiplex PCR relied on a mix of 60 forward primers for TCR Vbeta segments and 13 reverse primers for TCR Jbeta segments. The source is immuneACCESS, and TCRdb retained only in-frame sequences with V and J called. Part of the clones is not carried over; for the studies checked, unresolved V genes explain less than half of this, and the remainder is unexplained. The sample data list approximately 200,000 clones, and 83% of these were observed just once. The ten largest make up just over 1.4% of the sample. Material for sequencing was PBMCs. Source of these receptors: a girl between 5 and 17 years old in good health and CMV-seronegative.

The chain is built from TRBV6-6 and TRBJ2-7, with TRBD1 identical over 7 bases. Germline CDR1 is MNHNY and CDR2 is SVGAGI (reference sequence). Trimming took 2 bases from V and 0 from J; bases not matched to a gene: 4. CDR3 length: 15 residues. CDR3 residues: CASSYGGQSSYEQYF. CDR3 DNA sequence: TGTGCCAGCAGTTACGGGGGACAGTCCTCCTACGAGCAGTACTTC.

The V gene is TRBV5-1, the J gene TRBJ1-6; 7 bases fit TRBD1. V trimming: 3 bases; J trimming: 13 bases; junction bases outside the gene matches: 10. The CDR3 is 14 residues long. Germline loops: CDR1 SGHRS, CDR2 YFSETQ. The CDR3 spells CASSSGQAEGPLHF. For the CDR3, the DNA is TGCGCCAGCAGCTCAGGACAGGCCGAGGGGCCCCTCCACTTT.

This sequence joins TRBV4-3 and TRBJ2-7, with 9 bases lining up with TRBD1. The CDR3 extends over 15 amino acids. CDR1 is LGHNA and CDR2 is YSLEER in the germline V gene. V trimming: 0 bases; J trimming: 5 bases; junction bases outside the gene matches: 5. CDR3 protein: CASSQEGTGLHEQYF. CDR3 in DNA: TGCGCCAGCAGCCAAGAGGGGACAGGGCTTCACGAGCAGTACTTC.

The chain carries TRBV5-4 and TRBJ1-3; no definite D call. Germline V gene sequence: CDR1 SGHNT, CDR2 YYREEE (reference sequence). The V end lost 2 bases, the J end lost 0 bases, and 12 bases lay between the germline ends. This CDR3 has 16 amino acids. The CDR3 sequence is CASSFGEPFSGNTIYF. The CDR3 DNA reads TGTGCCAGCAGCTTCGGGGAGCCATTCTCTGGAAACACCATATATTTT. Together with reference TRBV5-4 and TRBJ1-3, the CDR3 gives the full variable domain: ETGVTQSPTHLIKTRGQQVTLRCSSQSGHNTVSWYQQALGQGPQFIFQYYREEENGRGNFPPRFSGLQFPNYSSELNVNALELDDSALYLCASSFGEPFSGNTIYFGEGSWLTVV.

This sequence joins TRBV28 and TRBJ1-2, with TRBD1 matching 7 bases. Germline-derived CDR1 and CDR2 are MDHEN and SYDVKM. CDR3 size: 13 residues. The ends lost 4 bases at V and 4 bases at J; junction bases unmatched: 3. CDR3 loop: CASSWDRLYGYTF. In nucleotides, the CDR3 is TGTGCCAGCAGTTGGGACAGACTCTATGGCTACACCTTC.

The genes are TRBV2 and TRBJ1-5; tentative D call: TRBD1 (5 bases). Trimming pared 6 bases from V and 1 base from J, leaving 7 bases between. The germline CDR1 and CDR2 sequences are SNHLY and FYNNEI. The CDR3 spans 13 residues. CDR3 residues: CASRQESNQPQHF. Here the CDR3 DNA reads TGTGCCAGCAGACAGGAAAGCAATCAGCCCCAGCATTTT.

V gene TRBV6-6 combines with J gene TRBJ1-6; D not resolved. V shed 7 bases and J shed 1 base, with 14 bases lying between them. Germline loops: CDR1 MNHNY, CDR2 SVGAGI (reference sequence). This CDR3 has 16 residues. CDR3 DNA sequence: TGTGCCAGCACCGATCAGTCCGGGTCCTATAATTCACCCCTCCACTTT. This sequence encodes CASTDQSGSYNSPLHF.

V and J are TRBV15 and TRBJ2-5; maybe TRBD1 (6 bases). Trimming removed 5 bases from V and 2 bases from J, with 15 bases in between. CDR1 LNHNV and CDR2 YYDKDF come from the germline V gene (reference sequence). The length of the CDR3 is 15 residues. CDR3 sequence: CATSPGAGEQETQYF. DNA for the CDR3: TGTGCCACCAGCCCCGGGGCAGGGGAGCAAGAGACCCAGTACTTC.

CDR3 sequence: CASSNLGPGANVLTF. In nucleotides, the CDR3 is TGTGCCAGTAGTAATCTGGGGCCTGGGGCCAACGTCCTGACTTTC. This chain connects TRBV19 to TRBJ2-6; D possibly corresponds to TRBD1 (5 bases). Trimming left V 4 bases short and J 2 bases short, with 9 bases between. Germline V gene lookup returns CDR1 LNHDA and CDR2 SQIVND (reference sequence). The CDR3 consists of 15 residues.

In regard to this clone: This CDR3 is also generated by other DNA sequences in the sample. The chain has TRBV9 and TRBJ1-2; the match to TRBD1 covers 7 bases. With 0 bases clipped from V and 3 bases from J, the junction kept 2 bases outside the gene matches. The germline gives CDR1 SGDLS, CDR2 YYNGEE. The CDR3 sequence is 14 residues long. This chain's CDR3 is CASSVGTGDYGYTF. CDR3 in DNA: TGTGCCAGCAGCGTAGGCACAGGGGACTATGGCTACACCTTC.

The chain employs TRBV30 and TRBJ2-2, with TRBD2 as a possible D gene (5 bases). Trimming took 0 bases from V and 3 from J, leaving 8 bases between them. This CDR3 has 14 amino acids. Germline lookup yields CDR1 GTSNPN and CDR2 SVGIG (reference sequence). The CDR3 region has the DNA TGTGCCTGGAGTGTAGGACTCTACACCGGGGAGCTGTTTTTT. Translating it yields CAWSVGLYTGELFF.

The chain links TRBV27 to TRBJ2-5; D not certain. The CDR3 has 12 residues. V dropped 0 bases and J dropped 5 bases, with 4 bases sitting between them. From germline, CDR1 is MNHEY and CDR2 SMNVEV (reference sequence). The CDR3: CASSLSGETQYF. The CDR3 DNA sequence: TGTGCCAGCAGTTTATCCGGGGAGACCCAGTACTTC.

J is TRBJ2-7 and V is TRBV13; D is perhaps TRBD2 (5 bases). V was shortened by 4 bases and J by 2 bases, with 24 bases between the two germline ends. CDR1 is PRHDT and CDR2 is FYEKMQ in the germline V gene (reference sequence). This CDR3 has 18 residues. CDR3 DNA sequence: TGTGCCAGCAGCTCGACGGAGGCTGGCTTTCGAAAAACCTACGAGCAGTACTTC. It yields the protein CASSSTEAGFRKTYEQYF. Full variable domain (remainder filled in from reference TRBV13 and TRBJ2-7): AAGVIQSPRHLIKEKRETATLKCYPIPRHDTVYWYQQGPGQDPQFLISFYEKMQSDKGSIPDRFSAQQFSDYHSELNMSSLELGDSALYFCASSSTEAGFRKTYEQYFGPGTRLTVT.

The rearrangement uses TRBV6-4 and TRBJ2-1; 10 nucleotides agree with TRBD2. The CDR3 consists of 16 residues. Germline V gene sequence: CDR1 MRHNA, CDR2 SNTAGT. After removal of 5 bases from V and 8 bases from J, the junction contained 12 bases not matched to a gene. The CDR3 spells CASSKALAGGSDEQFF. The CDR3 DNA reads as TGTGCCAGCAGTAAAGCTTTAGCGGGAGGAAGCGATGAGCAGTTCTTC.

The chain recombines TRBV6-1 with TRBJ1-4, with unresolved D. This CDR3 region has 12 residues. Germline CDR1 reads MNHNS; CDR2 reads SASEGT. Trimming shortened V by 5 bases and J by 13 bases, and 14 bases separated the two germline ends. The CDR3 region is CASSYPGEGLFF. Here the CDR3 DNA reads TGTGCCAGCAGTTATCCCGGGGAGGGACTGTTTTTT.

The V gene is TRBV4-3, the J gene TRBJ2-5, with 10 bases identical to TRBD2. The CDR3 totals 18 residues. Germline-derived CDR1 and CDR2 are LGHNA and YSLEER. The junction had 12 bases not matched to a gene; V was cut back by 4 bases and J by 1 base. The CDR3 here is CASSPRSGGDPLQETQYF. The CDR3 DNA is TGCGCCAGCAGCCCTAGGAGCGGGGGGGACCCACTCCAAGAGACCCAGTACTTC.

This clone was seen just once. The chain uses TRBV7-9 and TRBJ1-2; D unclear. Trimming took 3 bases from V and 1 from J, leaving 21 bases between them. The CDR3 loop spans 18 amino acids. CDR1 and CDR2 from the germline V gene are SEHNR and FQNEAQ (reference sequence). CDR3 amino acids: CASSLVSPRGRRNYGYTF. The CDR3 DNA reads TGTGCCAGCAGCTTGGTCAGTCCACGTGGCAGGCGTAACTATGGCTACACCTTC. The full variable domain, completed using reference TRBV7-9 and TRBJ1-2, is DTGVSQNPRHKITKRGQNVTFRCDPISEHNRLYWYRQTLGQGPEFLTYFQNEAQLEKSRLLSDRFSAERPKGSFSTLEIQRTEQGDSAMYLCASSLVSPRGRRNYGYTFGSGTRLTVV.

The gene calls are TRBV19 and TRBJ1-2; no definite D call. With 9 bases removed from V and 2 bases from J, the gap between germline ends came to 13 bases. The CDR3 runs 13 residues. Germline V gives CDR1 LNHDA, CDR2 SQIVND (reference sequence). Written as DNA, the CDR3 is TGTGCCAGCTTGGGCGGGAGCAACTATGGCTACACCTTC. This encodes CASLGGSNYGYTF.